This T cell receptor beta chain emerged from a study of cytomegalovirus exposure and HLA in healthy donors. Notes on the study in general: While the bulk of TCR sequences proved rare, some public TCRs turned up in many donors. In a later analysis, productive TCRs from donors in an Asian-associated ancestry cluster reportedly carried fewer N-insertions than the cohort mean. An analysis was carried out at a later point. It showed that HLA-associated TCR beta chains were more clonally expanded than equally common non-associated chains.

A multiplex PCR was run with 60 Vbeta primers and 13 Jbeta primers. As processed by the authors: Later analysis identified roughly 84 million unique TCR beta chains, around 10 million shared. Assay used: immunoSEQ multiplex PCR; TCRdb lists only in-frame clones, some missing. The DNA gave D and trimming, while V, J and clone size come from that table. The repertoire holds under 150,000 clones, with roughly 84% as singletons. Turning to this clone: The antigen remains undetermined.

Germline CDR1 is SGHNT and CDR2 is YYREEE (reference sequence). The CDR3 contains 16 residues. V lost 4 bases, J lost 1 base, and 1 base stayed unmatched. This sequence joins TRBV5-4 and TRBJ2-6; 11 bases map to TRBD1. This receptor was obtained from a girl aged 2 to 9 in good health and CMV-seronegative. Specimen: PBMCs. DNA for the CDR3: TGTGCCAGCAGCCGGGACAGGGGGTCTGGGGCCAACGTCCTGACTTTC. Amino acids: CASSRDRGSGANVLTF.